The 8 T cell receptor beta chains given below trace back to one sample, sequenced in a study of blood T cell repertoires in COVID-19. Measured with immunoSEQ multiplex PCR; TCRdb has only the in-frame clones, and not every one. The data contain about 130,000 clones, almost 80% of them singletons. The sequenced sample consisted of peripheral blood. All receptors derive from a man aged 60 to 69 who had recovered from COVID-19.

The chain is built from TRBV2 and TRBJ1-3; D may be TRBD1 (6 bases). The germline V gene encodes CDR1 SNHLY and CDR2 FYNNEI. Trimming removed 4 bases from V and 0 bases from J, with 16 bases in between. The CDR3 runs 17 residues. CDR3 residues: CASSGDIITSSGNTIYF. In DNA, the CDR3 is TGTGCCAGCAGTGGGGACATTATTACGAGCTCTGGAAACACCATATATTTT. The variable domain in full, completed from reference TRBV2 and TRBJ1-3, reads EPEVTQTPSHQVTQMGQEVILRCVPISNHLYFYWYRQILGQKVEFLVSFYNNEISEKSEIFDDQFSVERPDGSNFTLKIRSTKLEDSAMYFCASSGDIITSSGNTIYFGEGSWLTVV.

The gene calls are TRBV7-2 and TRBJ2-7; D is undetermined. Between the trimmed V and J ends, which lost 1 base and 0 bases, there was a span of 7 bases. This CDR3 comprises 14 residues. Looked up from germline, CDR1 is SGHTA and CDR2 is FQGNSA. CDR3 sequence (DNA): TGTGCCAGCAGCTTAGGAGGTTTCTCCTACGAGCAGTACTTC. This gives the protein CASSLGGFSYEQYF.

This chain connects TRBV9 to TRBJ1-6; possibly TRBD1 for D (5 bases). Germline lookup yields CDR1 SGDLS and CDR2 YYNGEE. The CDR3 runs 15 residues. The V and J ends lost 6 bases and 10 bases respectively, with 20 bases between them. CDR3 nucleotides: TGTGCCAGCACCCCCGGGCTGGGGCTGAGGTCACCCCTCCACTTT. It yields the protein CASTPGLGLRSPLHF.

The chain combines TRBV4-3 with TRBJ2-5; 10 bases match TRBD2. CDR1 is LGHNA and CDR2 is YSLEER in the germline V gene. The ends lost 1 base at V and 4 bases at J; junction bases unmatched: 6. This CDR3 comprises 16 residues. CDR3 residues: CASSQVTSGVGETQYF. DNA of the CDR3: TGCGCCAGCAGCCAAGTAACTAGCGGGGTTGGAGAGACCCAGTACTTC.

The rearrangement uses TRBV13 and TRBJ1-1; 8 positions match TRBD1. The length of the CDR3 is 14 residues. Germline lookup yields CDR1 PRHDT and CDR2 FYEKMQ (reference sequence). After removal of 2 bases from V and 5 bases from J, the junction contained 4 bases not matched to a gene. The CDR3 loop is CASSLRQGATEAFF. CDR3 in DNA: TGTGCCAGCAGCTTAAGGCAGGGGGCGACTGAAGCTTTCTTT.

This sequence joins TRBV7-3 and TRBJ2-7, with D maybe TRBD1 (7 bases). The CDR3 runs 17 residues. Trimming cost V 2 bases and J 2 bases, with 19 bases left between them. Germline V CDR1 and CDR2: SGHTA, FQGTGA. CDR3 protein: CASSLAGPGQLPYEQYF. The CDR3 DNA is TGTGCCAGCAGCTTAGCGGGGCCGGGACAGCTACCCTACGAGCAGTACTTC.

J is TRBJ2-2 and V is TRBV3-1 (or the pseudogene TRBV3-2); 11 positions agree with TRBD1. From germline, CDR1 is LGHDT and CDR2 YNNKEL (reference sequence). Trimming cost V 4 bases and J 7 bases; bases outside gene matches: 8. The CDR3 contains 16 residues. The CDR3: CASSLYRDRGIGELFF. The CDR3 nucleotides are TGTGCCAGCAGCCTTTATCGGGACAGGGGGATCGGGGAGCTGTTTTTT.

The V call is TRBV28, the J call TRBJ2-7; tentative D call: TRBD1 (6 bases). The CDR3 sequence is 13 residues long. The germline gives CDR1 MDHEN, CDR2 SYDVKM. V dropped 5 bases and J dropped 2 bases, with 10 bases sitting between them. CDR3 region: CASSNRQAYEQYF. CDR3 nucleotides: TGTGCCAGCAGTAACAGACAGGCCTACGAGCAGTACTTC. Using reference TRBV28 and TRBJ2-7 for the parts outside the CDR3, the full variable domain is DVKVTQSSRYLVKRTGEKVFLECVQDMDHENMFWYRQDPGLGLRLIYFSYDVKMKEKGDIPEGYSVSREKKERFSLILESASTNQTSMYLCASSNRQAYEQYFGPGTRLTVT.